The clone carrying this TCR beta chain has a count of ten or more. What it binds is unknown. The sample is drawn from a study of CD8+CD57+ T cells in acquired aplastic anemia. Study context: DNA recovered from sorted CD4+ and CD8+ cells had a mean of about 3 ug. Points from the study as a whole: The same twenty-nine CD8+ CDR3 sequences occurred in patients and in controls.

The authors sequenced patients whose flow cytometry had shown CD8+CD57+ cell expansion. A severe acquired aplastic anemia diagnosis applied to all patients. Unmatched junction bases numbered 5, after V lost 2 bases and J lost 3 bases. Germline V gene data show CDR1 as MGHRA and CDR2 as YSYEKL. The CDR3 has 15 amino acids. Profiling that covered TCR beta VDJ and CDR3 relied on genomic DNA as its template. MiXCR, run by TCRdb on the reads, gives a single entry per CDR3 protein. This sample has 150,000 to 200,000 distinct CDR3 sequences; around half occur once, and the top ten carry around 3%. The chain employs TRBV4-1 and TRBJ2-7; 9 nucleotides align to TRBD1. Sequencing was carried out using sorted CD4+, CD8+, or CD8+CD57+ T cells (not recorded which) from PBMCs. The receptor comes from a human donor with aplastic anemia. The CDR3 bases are TGCGCCAGCAGCCAACGGGACAGGGAACTCTACGAGCAGTACTTC. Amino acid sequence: CASSQRDRELYEQYF.